This T cell receptor beta chain was identified during a study of T cell changes during pregnancy in multiple sclerosis. The CDR3 contains 12 residues. Trimming took off 5 bases at V and 8 bases at J, with 12 bases between the two ends. The germline CDR1 and CDR2 sequences are LNHDA and SQIVND (reference sequence). Libraries were prepared by immunoSEQ multiplex PCR; TCRdb keeps only in-frame clonotypes and omits some of them. This sample has around 80,000 clones, with just over 90% found just once. The sample consisted of peripheral blood, taken before pregnancy. This TCR derives from a female donor with multiple sclerosis, enrolled in a pregnancy study. V is TRBV19 and J is TRBJ1-2, with no clear D. The CDR3 is CASSGEGRGYTF. The CDR3 nucleotides read TGTGCCAGTAGTGGGGAGGGAAGAGGCTACACCTTC.